The next 18 T cell receptor beta chains were all read from a single sample in a study of identifying expanded T cells in peripheral blood. Sequenced by immunoSEQ multiplex PCR; TCRdb stores in-frame clones only, minus some. The repertoire includes 70,000 to 100,000 clones, around 89% of them detected once, and 15% to 20% sits in the top ten. Sequencing was carried out using blood. All receptors derive from a person aged 18 to 70 in good health.

The gene calls are TRBV6-1 and TRBJ2-1, with 14 bases fitting TRBD2. J was trimmed by 9 bases and V by 4 bases; bases with no gene match: 14. Germline lookup yields CDR1 MNHNS and CDR2 SASEGT. The CDR3 consists of 18 residues. DNA for the CDR3: TGTGCCAGCAGTGGCTCGCCCGGGACTAGCGGGGGCGGGGGTGAGCAGTTCTTC. Translating it yields CASSGSPGTSGGGGEQFF.

The V and J genes are TRBV7-2 and TRBJ2-2; D not certain. Trimming stripped 3 bases from V and 2 bases from J, with 7 bases between. In germline, CDR1 is SGHTA, CDR2 FQGNSA. The CDR3 consists of 14 residues. The CDR3 is CASSFEFNTGELFF. The CDR3 nucleotides are TGTGCCAGCAGCTTCGAATTTAACACCGGGGAGCTGTTTTTT.

The CDR3 nucleotides read TGTGCCAGCAGTGCATCAGGAAGCGGGGGGGCGGAGACCCAGTACTTC. Its translation is CASSASGSGGAETQYF. The J gene is TRBJ2-5, the V gene TRBV6-4; 10 nucleotides agree with TRBD2. Trimming removed 4 bases from V and 5 bases from J; junction bases left unmatched: 10. Germline values: CDR1 MRHNA, CDR2 SNTAGT. CDR3 length: 16 amino acids.

This chain links TRBV5-1 with TRBJ1-6; TRBD1 is a possible D gene (6 bases). This CDR3 comprises 16 residues. V was shortened by 4 bases and J by 0 bases, with 11 bases between the two germline ends. The germline gives CDR1 SGHRS, CDR2 YFSETQ. The CDR3 DNA reads TGCGCCAGCAGCCCCGGGGGCAGCTCCTATAATTCACCCCTCCACTTT. It is translated as CASSPGGSSYNSPLHF. Full variable domain (outside the CDR3, taken from reference TRBV5-1 and TRBJ1-6): KAGVTQTPRYLIKTRGQQVTLSCSPISGHRSVSWYQQTPGQGLQFLFEYFSETQRNKGNFPGRFSGRQFSNSRSEMNVSTLELGDSALYLCASSPGGSSYNSPLHFGNGTRLTVT.

This clone was found once. The chain is built from TRBV2 and TRBJ2-2; 8 bases are shared with TRBD2. This CDR3 spans 15 amino acids. V lost 8 bases to trimming and J lost 6 bases; unmatched junction nucleotides: 11. Germline assignment: CDR1 SNHLY and CDR2 FYNNEI. This CDR3 reads CASFPGGLPSGELFF. CDR3 bases: TGTGCCAGCTTCCCGGGGGGGCTTCCCTCCGGGGAGCTGTTTTTT.

This clone has a single count. At one boundary the junction diverges from the germline segment, which might be a read error. The rearrangement uses TRBV29-1 and TRBJ1-1; D is undetermined. Looked up from germline, CDR1 is SQVTM and CDR2 is ANQGSEA. The CDR3 loop spans 15 amino acids. CDR3 in DNA: TGCAGCGCTGAACCCCAACTTAGGGTGAACACTGAAGCTTTCTTT. It translates to CSAEPQLRVNTEAFF.

The rearrangement uses TRBV15 and TRBJ2-3, with TRBD1 matching 8 bases. J lost 2 bases, V lost 5 bases, and 0 bases had no gene match. There are 13 residues in the CDR3. The V gene's germline CDR1 is LNHNV and CDR2 YYDKDF (reference sequence). The CDR3 is CATSQGATDTQYF. In DNA, the CDR3 is TGTGCCACCAGCCAGGGGGCCACAGATACGCAGTATTTT.

This chain links TRBV7-8 with TRBJ1-5; 7 nucleotides align to TRBD1. Germline-derived CDR1 and CDR2 are SGHVS and FQNEAQ. V shed 1 base and J 7 bases; nucleotides not matched to a gene: 7. The CDR3 contains 15 residues. The chain's CDR3 is CASSLDTGARQPQHF. The CDR3 DNA is TGTGCCAGCAGCTTAGATACAGGGGCCAGGCAGCCCCAGCATTTT.

The chain is built from TRBV11-2 and TRBJ1-2; a weak D match, TRBD1 (5 bases). From germline, CDR1 is SGHAT and CDR2 FQNNGV. With 5 bases removed from V and 4 bases from J, the gap between germline ends came to 11 bases. This CDR3 is built from 13 residues. CDR3 in DNA: TGTGCCAGCAGCCCGGGACTCGGCTATGGCTACACCTTC. This encodes CASSPGLGYGYTF.

This clone was detected only once. The chain employs TRBV27 and TRBJ2-7; possibly TRBD1 for D (6 bases). Looked up from germline, CDR1 is MNHEY and CDR2 is SMNVEV (reference sequence). This CDR3 has 16 residues. The V end lost 7 bases, the J end lost 9 bases, and 28 bases lay between the germline ends. CDR3 sequence reads: CASIGRLGSGHLVQYF. As DNA, the CDR3 is TGTGCCAGCATAGGACGCCTTGGGTCGGGACACTTGGTGCAGTACTTC.

The table lists this clone with a few counts. This CDR3 is also generated by other DNA sequences in the sample. The V and J genes are TRBV27 and TRBJ1-5; D perhaps matches TRBD1 (5 bases). Trimming left V 2 bases short and J 4 bases short, with 6 bases between. The CDR3 runs to 13 residues. Per the germline V gene, CDR1 is MNHEY and CDR2 is SMNVEV (reference sequence). The CDR3 nucleotides read TGTGCCAGCAGTTTACAGGGAAATCAGCCCCAGCATTTT. It yields the protein CASSLQGNQPQHF.

The V gene is TRBV7-9, the J gene TRBJ1-2; TRBD1 aligns across 7 bases. The germline CDR1 and CDR2 sequences are SEHNR and FQNEAQ (reference sequence). The CDR3 contains 16 residues. The J segment lost 3 bases and the V segment lost 4 bases, leaving 11 bases of the junction unmatched. The CDR3: CASSSGRGTEYYGYTF. The CDR3 DNA sequence: TGTGCCAGCAGCTCTGGAAGGGGGACAGAGTACTATGGCTACACCTTC.

The chain carries TRBV28 and TRBJ2-5; TRBD1 or TRBD2 may be the D gene (5 bases each). V was cut by 1 base and J by 7 bases, with 13 bases left in between. Looked up from germline, CDR1 is MDHEN and CDR2 is SYDVKM. The CDR3 totals 14 residues. This CDR3 reads CASSLFRGDGTQYF. Written as DNA, the CDR3 is TGTGCCAGCAGTTTATTCAGAGGGGACGGGACCCAGTACTTC. Using reference TRBV28 and TRBJ2-5 for the parts outside the CDR3, the full variable domain is DVKVTQSSRYLVKRTGEKVFLECVQDMDHENMFWYRQDPGLGLRLIYFSYDVKMKEKGDIPEGYSVSREKKERFSLILESASTNQTSMYLCASSLFRGDGTQYFGPGTRLLVL.

The rearrangement uses TRBV6-1 and TRBJ2-1; D call uncertain. This CDR3 contains 13 residues. Germline V gives CDR1 MNHNS, CDR2 SASEGT. The V gene lost 1 base and the J gene lost 8 bases, with 9 bases spanning the gap. DNA for the CDR3: TGTGCCAGCAGTGAAGGGAGACTGGATGAGCAGTTCTTC. Translating it yields CASSEGRLDEQFF.

V usage is TRBV7-9 and J usage is TRBJ2-7, with D uncertain. V was shortened by 5 bases and J by 3 bases, with 14 bases between the two germline ends. Germline values: CDR1 SEHNR, CDR2 FQNEAQ (reference sequence). The CDR3 is made up of 14 amino acids. CDR3 region: CASSPLAESYEQYF. The CDR3, as DNA: TGTGCCAGCAGCCCCCTGGCGGAAAGCTACGAGCAGTACTTC.

V gene TRBV19 combines with J gene TRBJ1-6, with 11 bases identical to TRBD1. CDR1 is LNHDA, CDR2 SQIVND, per germline (reference sequence). Unmatched junction bases numbered 10, after V lost 5 bases and J lost 10 bases. This CDR3 has 16 amino acids. CDR3 loop: CASSLRDRGFKSPLHF. The CDR3 DNA is TGTGCCAGTAGTCTCCGGGACAGGGGGTTTAAATCACCCCTCCACTTT. Supplemented by reference TRBV19 and TRBJ1-6, the full variable domain reads DGGITQSPKYLFRKEGQNVTLSCEQNLNHDAMYWYRQDPGQGLRLIYYSQIVNDFQKGDIAEGYSVSREKKESFPLTVTSAQKNPTAFYLCASSLRDRGFKSPLHFGNGTRLTVT.

This clone was observed once. This sequence joins TRBV5-1 and TRBJ2-7; possibly TRBD2 for D (6 bases). Trimming left V 0 bases short and J 3 bases short, with 10 bases between. The CDR3 spans 14 residues. The germline CDR1 and CDR2 sequences are SGHRS and YFSETQ. DNA of the CDR3: TGCGCCAGCAGCTTGGTGGGAGGCAGCTACGAGCAGTACTTC. Protein product: CASSLVGGSYEQYF.

The V gene is TRBV19, the J gene TRBJ2-1; 8 bases map to TRBD2. V dropped 1 base and J dropped 8; count of bases not matched to a gene: 10. This CDR3 is built from 16 residues. Germline V gives CDR1 LNHDA, CDR2 SQIVND (reference sequence). The CDR3 reads CASSIGRGGGTDEQFF. The CDR3 DNA follows: TGTGCCAGTAGTATAGGGCGCGGCGGGGGGACCGATGAGCAGTTCTTC.